This T cell receptor (beta chain) was retrieved from a study of blood T cells in healthy people across ages. Study results and limitations: Considered underestimates were the diversity estimates obtained from one million T cells.

A J-beta primer mix and a sample-barcoded 5' primer were used in a second PCR of about 6 to 12 cycles. Every cDNA was tagged by a template-switch adaptor with 12 random nucleotides. In TCRdb, the 5' RACE reads were re-called with MiXCR into one record per CDR3 protein. The top ten hold 8.7% of the sample, which has approximately 490,000 distinct CDR3 sequences, about 24% seen once. Worth noting for this clonotype: The antigen is undetermined.

Isolation per sample recovered at least 7 million PBMCs. The V and J ends lost 2 bases and 12 bases, in that order; junction bases with no gene match: 7. The CDR3 is 13 amino acids. Germline loops: CDR1 SGDLS, CDR2 YYNGEE. The sample was also linked to a second study, of T cells of mothers and their children.

The chain joins TRBV9 to TRBJ2-7; 11 bases are a match to TRBD1. The receptor's source is a boy between 10 and 17 years old in good health. Sequencing was carried out using blood. The chain's CDR3 is CASSVGGQGVLYF. Here the CDR3 DNA reads TGTGCCAGCAGCGTTGGGGGACAGGGGGTACTGTACTTC.